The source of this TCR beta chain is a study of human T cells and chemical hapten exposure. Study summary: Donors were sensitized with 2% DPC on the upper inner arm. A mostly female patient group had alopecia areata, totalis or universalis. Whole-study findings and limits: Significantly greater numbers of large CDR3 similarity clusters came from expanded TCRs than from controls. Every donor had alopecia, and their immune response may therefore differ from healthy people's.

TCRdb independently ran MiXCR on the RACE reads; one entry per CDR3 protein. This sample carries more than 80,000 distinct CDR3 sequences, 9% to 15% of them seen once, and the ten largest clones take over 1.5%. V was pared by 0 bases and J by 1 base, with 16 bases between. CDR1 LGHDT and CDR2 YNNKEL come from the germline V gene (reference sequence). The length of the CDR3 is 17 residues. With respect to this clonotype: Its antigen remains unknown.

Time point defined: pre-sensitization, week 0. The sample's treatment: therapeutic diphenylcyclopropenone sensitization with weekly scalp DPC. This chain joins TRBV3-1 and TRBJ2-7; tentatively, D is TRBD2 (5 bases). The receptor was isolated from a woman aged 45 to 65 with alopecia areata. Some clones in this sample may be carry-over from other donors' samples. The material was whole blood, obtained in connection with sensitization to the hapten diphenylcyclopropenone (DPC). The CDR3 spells CASSQDLSPGYSYEQYF. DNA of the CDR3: TGTGCCAGCAGCCAAGATCTTAGTCCGGGATATTCCTACGAGCAGTACTTC.